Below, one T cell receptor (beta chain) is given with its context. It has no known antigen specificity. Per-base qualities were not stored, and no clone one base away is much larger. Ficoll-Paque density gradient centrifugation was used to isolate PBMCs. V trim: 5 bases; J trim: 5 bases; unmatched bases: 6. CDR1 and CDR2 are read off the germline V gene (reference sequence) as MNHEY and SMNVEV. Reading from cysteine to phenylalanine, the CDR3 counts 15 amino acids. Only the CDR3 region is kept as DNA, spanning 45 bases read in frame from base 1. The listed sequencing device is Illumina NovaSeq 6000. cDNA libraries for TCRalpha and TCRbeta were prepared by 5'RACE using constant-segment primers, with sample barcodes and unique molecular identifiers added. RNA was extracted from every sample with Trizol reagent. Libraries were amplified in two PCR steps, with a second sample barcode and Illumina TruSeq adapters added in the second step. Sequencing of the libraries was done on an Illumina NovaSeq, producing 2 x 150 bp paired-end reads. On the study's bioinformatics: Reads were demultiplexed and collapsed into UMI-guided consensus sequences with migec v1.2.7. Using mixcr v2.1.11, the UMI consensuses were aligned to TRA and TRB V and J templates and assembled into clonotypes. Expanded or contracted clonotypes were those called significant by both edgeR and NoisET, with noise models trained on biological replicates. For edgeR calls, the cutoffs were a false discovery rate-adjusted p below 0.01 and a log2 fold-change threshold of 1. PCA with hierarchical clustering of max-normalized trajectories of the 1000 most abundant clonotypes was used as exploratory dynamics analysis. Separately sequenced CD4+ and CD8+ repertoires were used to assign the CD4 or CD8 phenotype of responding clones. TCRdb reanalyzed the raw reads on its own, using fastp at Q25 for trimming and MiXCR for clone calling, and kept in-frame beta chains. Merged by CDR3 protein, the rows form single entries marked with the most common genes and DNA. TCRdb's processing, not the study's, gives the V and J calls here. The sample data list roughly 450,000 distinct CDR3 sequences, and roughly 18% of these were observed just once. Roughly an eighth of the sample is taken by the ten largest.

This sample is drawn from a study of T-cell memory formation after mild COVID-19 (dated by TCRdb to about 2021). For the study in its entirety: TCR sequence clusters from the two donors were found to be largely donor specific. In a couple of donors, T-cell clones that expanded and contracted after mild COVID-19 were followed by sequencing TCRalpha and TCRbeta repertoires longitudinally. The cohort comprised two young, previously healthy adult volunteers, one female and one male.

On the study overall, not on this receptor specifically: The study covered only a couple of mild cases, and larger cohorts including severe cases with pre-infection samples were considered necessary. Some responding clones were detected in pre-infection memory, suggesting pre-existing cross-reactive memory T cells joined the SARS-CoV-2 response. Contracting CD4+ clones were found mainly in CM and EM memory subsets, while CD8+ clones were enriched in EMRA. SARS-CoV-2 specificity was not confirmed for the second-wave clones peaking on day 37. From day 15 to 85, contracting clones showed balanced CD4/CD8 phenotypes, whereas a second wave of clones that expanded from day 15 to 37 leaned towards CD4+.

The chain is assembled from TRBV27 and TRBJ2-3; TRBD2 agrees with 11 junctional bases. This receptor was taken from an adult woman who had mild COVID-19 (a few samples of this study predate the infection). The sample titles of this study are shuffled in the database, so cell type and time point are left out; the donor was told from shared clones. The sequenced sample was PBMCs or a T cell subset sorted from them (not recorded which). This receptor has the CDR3 CASSTLAGGLDTQYF. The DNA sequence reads TGTGCCAGCAGTACTTTAGCGGGAGGGCTAGATACGCAGTATTTT.